The TCR beta chain described here comes from a study of cytomegalovirus exposure and HLA in healthy donors. Study overall: Within an early data release were roughly 83 million unique TCRs drawn from HLA-typed donors.

The CDR3 is made up of 14 amino acids. Germline CDR1 and CDR2: SQVTM and ANQGSEA. Losses at the gene ends were 4 bases for V and 2 bases for J; bases not matched to a gene: 6. The study ran its PCR with 60 Vbeta and 13 Jbeta primers. Method: immunoSEQ multiplex PCR; TCRdb's copy keeps in-frame clones and lacks some. The table shows around 150,000 clones, with less than 85% occurring only once. The sample comprised PBMCs. This TCR derives from a man in his forties in good health and CMV-seronegative. This rearrangement joins TRBV29-1 to TRBJ2-7; the match to TRBD2 covers 9 bases. The CDR3 DNA reads as TGCAGCGTTGGTCGGGGCGGGGGGGCCTACGAGCAGTACTTC. This encodes CSVGRGGGAYEQYF.